Listed below are T cell receptor beta chains from one sample, sequenced in a study of shared clonotypes between healthy human individuals. The data were produced by immunoSEQ multiplex PCR, yet TCRdb's version contains in-frame clones alone and is incomplete. This table has around 2.3 million clones, more than 90% appearing once. Sequencing was done on a sample of naive CD4+ T cells sorted from blood. The receptors shown here come from a man aged 18 to 30 in good health. Each CDR3 is given with its conserved first and last residue. D genes are given only for firm matches.

-	TRBV6-6	TRBJ1-1	14	CASSFPEENTEAFF
-	TRBV5-1	TRBJ1-2	15	CASSLVPVGAPGYTF
-	TRBV2	TRBJ1-4	12	CASSRDLEKLFF
-	TRBV2	TRBJ1-5	13	CASSGQSNQPQHF
TRBD1	TRBV5-1	TRBJ1-5	15	CASSLATGGTQPQHF
-	TRBV5-6	TRBJ1-2	14	CASSLVGKNEGYTF
-	TRBV6-1	TRBJ1-4	15	CASSSQGGTNEKLFF
-	TRBV5-6	TRBJ2-2	16	CASSLVDGQYAGELFF
-	TRBV6-5	TRBJ2-1	15	CAQEPISGNGNEQFF
TRBD2	TRBV6-5	TRBJ2-7	16	CASSFHGTSGRSEQYF
TRBD2	TRBV7-9	TRBJ2-3	19	CASSFGDGRGTLFTDTQYF
-	TRBV5-4	TRBJ1-1	15	CASSLGRLLNTEAFF
-	TRBV6-1	TRBJ1-5	18	CASSDPGQTTYSNQPQHF
-	TRBV25-1	TRBJ2-1	13	CASLAVTDNEQFF
TRBD1	TRBV9	TRBJ2-3	15	CASSAGQVLTDTQYF
TRBD1	TRBV7-8	TRBJ1-3	17	CASTWIGQGNSGNTIYF
-	TRBV6-6	TRBJ1-4	14	CASVRAGDNEKLFF
-	TRBV6-5	TRBJ2-2	13	CASSFENTGELFF
TRBD2	TRBV7-2	TRBJ2-3	15	CASSRSGGGEYTQYF
TRBD1	TRBV5-4	TRBJ1-1	14	CASSFGGGYTEAFF
-	TRBV20-1	TRBJ1-1	10	CSASDTEAFF
TRBD2	TRBV9	TRBJ2-5	15	CASSVGGRGQETQYF
-	TRBV9	TRBJ1-3	15	CASSDGRSAGNTIYF
-	TRBV5-4	TRBJ1-1	14	CASSLGREGTEAFF
-	TRBV2	TRBJ1-4	14	CASSVGSEVGKLFF
TRBD1	TRBV6-1	TRBJ1-1	14	CASSEVTGDTEAFF
-	TRBV7-3	TRBJ1-5	17	CASICRGAPIPNQPQHF
TRBD2	TRBV30	TRBJ2-1	14	CASSAGGTYNEQFF